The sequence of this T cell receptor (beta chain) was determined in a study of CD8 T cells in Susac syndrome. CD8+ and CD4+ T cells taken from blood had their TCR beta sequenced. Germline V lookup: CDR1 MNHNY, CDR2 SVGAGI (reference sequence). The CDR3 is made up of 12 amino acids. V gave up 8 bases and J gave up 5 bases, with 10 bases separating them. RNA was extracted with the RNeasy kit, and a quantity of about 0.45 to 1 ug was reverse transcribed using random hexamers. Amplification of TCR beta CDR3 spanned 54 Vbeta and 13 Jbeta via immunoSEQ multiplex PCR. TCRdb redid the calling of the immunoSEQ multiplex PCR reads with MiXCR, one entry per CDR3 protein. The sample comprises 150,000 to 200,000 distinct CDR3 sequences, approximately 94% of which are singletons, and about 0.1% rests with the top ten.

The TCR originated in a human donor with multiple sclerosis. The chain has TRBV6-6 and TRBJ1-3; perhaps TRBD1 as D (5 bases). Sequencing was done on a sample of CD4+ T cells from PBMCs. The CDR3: CASQTARNTIYF. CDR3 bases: TGTGCCAGCCAGACAGCGAGAAACACCATATATTTT.